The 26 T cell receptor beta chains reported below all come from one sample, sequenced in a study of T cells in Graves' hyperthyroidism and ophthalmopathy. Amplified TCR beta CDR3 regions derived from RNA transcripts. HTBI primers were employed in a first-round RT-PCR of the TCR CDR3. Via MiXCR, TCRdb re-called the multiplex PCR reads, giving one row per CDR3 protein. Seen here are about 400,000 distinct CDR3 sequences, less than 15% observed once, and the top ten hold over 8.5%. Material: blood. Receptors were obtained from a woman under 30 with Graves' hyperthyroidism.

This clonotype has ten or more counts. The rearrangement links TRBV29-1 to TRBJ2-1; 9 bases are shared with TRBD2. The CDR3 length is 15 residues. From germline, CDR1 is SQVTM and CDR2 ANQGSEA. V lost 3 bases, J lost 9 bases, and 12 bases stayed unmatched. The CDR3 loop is CSVEGELAGLGEQFF. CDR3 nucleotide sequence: TGCAGCGTTGAGGGTGAACTAGCGGGTTTGGGTGAGCAGTTCTTC.

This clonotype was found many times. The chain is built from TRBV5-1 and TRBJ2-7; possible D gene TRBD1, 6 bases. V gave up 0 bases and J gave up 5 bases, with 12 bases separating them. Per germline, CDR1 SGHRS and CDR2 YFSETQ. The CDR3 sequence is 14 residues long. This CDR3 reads CASSLGQGPHEQYF. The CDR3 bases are TGCGCCAGCAGCTTGGGGCAGGGGCCCCACGAGCAGTACTTC.

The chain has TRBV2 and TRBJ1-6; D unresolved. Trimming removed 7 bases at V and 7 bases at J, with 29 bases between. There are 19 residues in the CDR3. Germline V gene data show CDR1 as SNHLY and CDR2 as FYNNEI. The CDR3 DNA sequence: TGTGCCAGCATAGTGTCCAAAGCCGGGAGAAACCTTAAGAATTCACCCCTCCACTTT. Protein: CASIVSKAGRNLKNSPLHF. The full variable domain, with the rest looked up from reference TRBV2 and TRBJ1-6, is EPEVTQTPSHQVTQMGQEVILRCVPISNHLYFYWYRQILGQKVEFLVSFYNNEISEKSEIFDDQFSVERPDGSNFTLKIRSTKLEDSAMYFCASIVSKAGRNLKNSPLHFGNGTRLTVT.

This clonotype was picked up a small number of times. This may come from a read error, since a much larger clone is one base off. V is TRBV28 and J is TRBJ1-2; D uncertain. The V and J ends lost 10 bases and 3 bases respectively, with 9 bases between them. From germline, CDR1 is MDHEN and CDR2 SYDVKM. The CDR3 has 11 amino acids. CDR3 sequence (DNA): TGTGCCAACTGGGGTGACTATGGCTACACCTTC. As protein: CANWGDYGYTF.

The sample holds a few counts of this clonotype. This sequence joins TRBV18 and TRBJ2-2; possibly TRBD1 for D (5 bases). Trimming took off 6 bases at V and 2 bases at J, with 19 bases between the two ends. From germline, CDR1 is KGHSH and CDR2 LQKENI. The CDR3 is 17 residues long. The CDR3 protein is CASSPLATASNTGELFF. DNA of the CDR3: TGTGCCAGCTCGCCTCTCGCGACAGCCTCTAACACCGGGGAGCTGTTTTTT.

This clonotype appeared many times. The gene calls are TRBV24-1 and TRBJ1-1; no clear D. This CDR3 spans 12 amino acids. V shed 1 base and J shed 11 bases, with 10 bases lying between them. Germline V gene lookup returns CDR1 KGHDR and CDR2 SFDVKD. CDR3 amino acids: CATSDFRDVAFF. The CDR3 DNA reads TGTGCCACCAGTGATTTCCGAGACGTGGCTTTCTTT.

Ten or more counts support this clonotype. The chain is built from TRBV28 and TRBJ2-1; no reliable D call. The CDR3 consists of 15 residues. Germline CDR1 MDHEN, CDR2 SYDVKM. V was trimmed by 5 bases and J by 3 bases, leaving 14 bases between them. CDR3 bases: TGTGCCAGCAGTATCTTGGTGGGGAACTACAATGAGCAGTTCTTC. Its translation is CASSILVGNYNEQFF.

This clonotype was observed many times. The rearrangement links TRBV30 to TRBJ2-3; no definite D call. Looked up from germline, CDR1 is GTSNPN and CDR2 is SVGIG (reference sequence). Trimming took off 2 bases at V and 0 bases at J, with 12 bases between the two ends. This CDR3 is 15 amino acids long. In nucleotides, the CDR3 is TGTGCCTGGAGTATCGAAAGCACTAGCACAGATACGCAGTATTTT. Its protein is CAWSIESTSTDTQYF. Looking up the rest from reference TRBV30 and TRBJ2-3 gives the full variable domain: SQTIHQWPATLVQPVGSPLSLECTVEGTSNPNLYWYRQAAGRGLQLLFYSVGIGQISSEVPQNLSASRPQDRQFILSSKKLLLSDSGFYLCAWSIESTSTDTQYFGPGTRLTVL.

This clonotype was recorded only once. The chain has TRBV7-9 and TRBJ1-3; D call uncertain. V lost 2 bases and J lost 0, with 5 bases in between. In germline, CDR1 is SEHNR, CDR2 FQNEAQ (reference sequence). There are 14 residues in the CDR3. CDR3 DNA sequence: TGTGCCAGCAGCTTAAGATCCTCTGGAAACACCATATATTTT. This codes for CASSLRSSGNTIYF.

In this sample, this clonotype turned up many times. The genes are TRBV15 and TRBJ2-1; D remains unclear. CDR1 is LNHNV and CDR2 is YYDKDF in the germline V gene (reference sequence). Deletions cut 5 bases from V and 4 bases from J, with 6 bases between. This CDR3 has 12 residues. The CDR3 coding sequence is TGTGCCACCAGCCCCTCATACAATGAGCAGTTCTTC. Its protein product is CATSPSYNEQFF.

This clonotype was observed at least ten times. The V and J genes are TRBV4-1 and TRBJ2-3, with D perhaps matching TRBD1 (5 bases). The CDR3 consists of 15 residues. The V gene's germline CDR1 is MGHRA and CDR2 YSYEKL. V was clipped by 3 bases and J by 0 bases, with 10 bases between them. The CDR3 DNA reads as TGCGCCAGCAGCCACCCCCCAGGGAGCACAGATACGCAGTATTTT. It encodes CASSHPPGSTDTQYF.

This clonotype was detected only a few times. CDR3 sequence: CASSIDGFGAGGPSDEQFF. The CDR3 coding sequence is TGTGCCAGTAGTATAGACGGATTTGGAGCGGGAGGCCCCTCAGATGAGCAGTTCTTC. The chain couples TRBV19 to TRBJ2-1; 9 nucleotides line up with TRBD2. The CDR3 covers 19 residues. J gave up 8 bases and V 0 bases, and 17 bases lay outside the gene matches. Germline CDR1 and CDR2: LNHDA and SQIVND (reference sequence).

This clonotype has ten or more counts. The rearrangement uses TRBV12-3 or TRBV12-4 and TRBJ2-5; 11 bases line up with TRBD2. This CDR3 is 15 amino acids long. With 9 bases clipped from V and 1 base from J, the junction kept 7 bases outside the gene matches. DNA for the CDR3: TGTGCCAGTGGGATTGGGACTAGCGGCCAAGAGACCCAGTACTTC. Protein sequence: CASGIGTSGQETQYF.

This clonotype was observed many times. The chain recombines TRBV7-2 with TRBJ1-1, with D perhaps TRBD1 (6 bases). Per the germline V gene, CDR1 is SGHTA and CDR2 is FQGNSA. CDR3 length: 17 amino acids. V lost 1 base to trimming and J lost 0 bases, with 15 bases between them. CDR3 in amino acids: CASSLVSGAPMNTEAFF. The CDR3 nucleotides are TGTGCCAGCAGCTTAGTCTCAGGGGCCCCAATGAACACTGAAGCTTTCTTT.

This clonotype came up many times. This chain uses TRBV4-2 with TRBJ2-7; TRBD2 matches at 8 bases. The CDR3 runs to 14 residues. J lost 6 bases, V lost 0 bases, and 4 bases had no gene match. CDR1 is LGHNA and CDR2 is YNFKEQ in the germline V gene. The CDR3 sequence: CASSQDLAGGEQYF. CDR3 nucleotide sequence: TGTGCCAGCAGCCAAGATCTAGCGGGTGGCGAGCAGTACTTC.

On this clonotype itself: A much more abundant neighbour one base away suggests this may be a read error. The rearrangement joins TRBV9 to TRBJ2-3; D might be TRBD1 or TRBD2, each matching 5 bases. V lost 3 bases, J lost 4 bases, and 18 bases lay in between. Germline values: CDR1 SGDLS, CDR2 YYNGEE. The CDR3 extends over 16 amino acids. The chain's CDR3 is CASSAFPGPAADTQYF. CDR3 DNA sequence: TGTGCCAGCAGCGCCTTTCCGGGACCAGCTGCAGATACGCAGTATTTT. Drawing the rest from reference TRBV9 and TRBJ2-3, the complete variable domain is DSGVTQTPKHLITATGQRVTLRCSPRSGDLSVYWYQQSLDQGLQFLIQYYNGEERAKGNILERFSAQQFPDLHSELNLSSLELGDSALYFCASSAFPGPAADTQYFGPGTRLTVL.

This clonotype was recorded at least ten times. CDR3 DNA sequence: TGTGCCAGCAGCCCTAGACGGACAGGGTACGAGCAGTACTTC. This codes for CASSPRRTGYEQYF. V gene TRBV7-8 combines with J gene TRBJ2-7; 8 positions agree with TRBD1. The germline V gene has CDR1 SGHVS and CDR2 FQNEAQ. The CDR3 is 14 residues long. With 5 bases clipped from V and 4 bases from J, the junction kept 7 bases outside the gene matches.

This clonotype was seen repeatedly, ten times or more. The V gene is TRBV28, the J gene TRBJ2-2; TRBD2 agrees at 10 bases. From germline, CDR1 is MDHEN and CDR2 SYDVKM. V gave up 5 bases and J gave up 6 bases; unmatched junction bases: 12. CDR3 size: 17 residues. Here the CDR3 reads CASSGTGLAVTPGELFF. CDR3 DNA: TGTGCCAGCAGTGGAACAGGACTAGCGGTTACCCCCGGGGAGCTGTTTTTT.

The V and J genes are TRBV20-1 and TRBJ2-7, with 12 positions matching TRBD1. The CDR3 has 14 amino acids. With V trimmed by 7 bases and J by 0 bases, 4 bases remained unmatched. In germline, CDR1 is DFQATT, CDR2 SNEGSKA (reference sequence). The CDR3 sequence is CSVRDRGPSYEQYF. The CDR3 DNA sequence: TGCAGTGTAAGGGACAGGGGGCCCTCCTACGAGCAGTACTTC.

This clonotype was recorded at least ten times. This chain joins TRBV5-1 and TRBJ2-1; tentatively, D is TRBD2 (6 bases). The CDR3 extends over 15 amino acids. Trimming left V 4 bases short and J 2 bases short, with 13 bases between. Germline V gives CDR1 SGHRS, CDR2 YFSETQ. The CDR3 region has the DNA TGCGCCAGCAGCGAGAGGGCGGGAACCTACAATGAGCAGTTCTTC. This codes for CASSERAGTYNEQFF.

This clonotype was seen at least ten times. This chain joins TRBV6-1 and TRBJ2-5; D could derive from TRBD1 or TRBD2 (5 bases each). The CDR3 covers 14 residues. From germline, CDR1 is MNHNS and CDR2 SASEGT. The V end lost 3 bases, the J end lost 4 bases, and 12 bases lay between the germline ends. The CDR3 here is CASSDTGPGETQYF. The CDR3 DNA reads TGTGCCAGCAGTGACACGGGGCCTGGAGAGACCCAGTACTTC.

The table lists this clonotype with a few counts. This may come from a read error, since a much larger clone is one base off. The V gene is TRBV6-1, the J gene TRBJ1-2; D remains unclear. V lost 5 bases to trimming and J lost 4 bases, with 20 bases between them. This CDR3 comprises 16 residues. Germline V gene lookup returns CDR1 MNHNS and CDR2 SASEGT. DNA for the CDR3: TGTGCCAGCAGTACCAAACCTGAGGTCTGGGGCTATGGCTACACCTTC. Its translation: CASSTKPEVWGYGYTF.

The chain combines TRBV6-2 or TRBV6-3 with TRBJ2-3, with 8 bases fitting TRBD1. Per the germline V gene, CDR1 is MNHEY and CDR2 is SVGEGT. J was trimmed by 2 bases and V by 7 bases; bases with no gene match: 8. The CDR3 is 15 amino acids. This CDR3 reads CASNPGQGITDTQYF. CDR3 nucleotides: TGTGCCAGCAATCCCGGACAGGGTATCACAGATACGCAGTATTTT.

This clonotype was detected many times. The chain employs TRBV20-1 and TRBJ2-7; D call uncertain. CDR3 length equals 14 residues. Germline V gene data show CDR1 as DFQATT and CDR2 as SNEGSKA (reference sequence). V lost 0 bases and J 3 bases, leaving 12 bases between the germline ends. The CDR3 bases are TGCAGTGCTAGAGATCTGTCGGCCGGCTACGAGCAGTACTTC. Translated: CSARDLSAGYEQYF.

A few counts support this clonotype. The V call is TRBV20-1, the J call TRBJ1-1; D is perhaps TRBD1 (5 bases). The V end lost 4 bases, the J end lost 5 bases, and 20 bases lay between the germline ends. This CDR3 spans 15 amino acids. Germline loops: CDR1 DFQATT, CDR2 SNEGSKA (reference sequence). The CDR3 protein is CSAINPQGGETEAFF. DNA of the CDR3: TGCAGTGCTATCAACCCCCAGGGAGGGGAAACTGAAGCTTTCTTT.

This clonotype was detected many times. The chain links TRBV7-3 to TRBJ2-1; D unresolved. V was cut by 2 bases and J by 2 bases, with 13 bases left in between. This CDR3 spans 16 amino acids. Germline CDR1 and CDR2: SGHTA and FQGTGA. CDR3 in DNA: TGTGCCAGCAGCTTAGAGTCCCCTGGGCCCTACAATGAGCAGTTCTTC. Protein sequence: CASSLESPGPYNEQFF.